The 19 T cell receptor beta chains given below trace back to one sample, sequenced in a study of cytomegalovirus exposure and HLA in healthy donors (dated by TCRdb to between 2016 and 2019). The protocol used for the library was the immunoSEQ multiplex PCR assay. For the multiplex PCR, a mixture combining 60 forward primers for TCR Vbeta segments and 13 reverse primers for TCR Jbeta segments was used. The immuneACCESS repertoire file appears here via TCRdb, limited to in-frame rearrangements. These files lack a portion of the clones; in checked studies, under half of the deficit traces to unresolved V genes, and the cause of the others is not known. This sample has approximately 170,000 clones in its table, and about 76% of those were observed once. The ten largest clones take up 5.4% of the sample. The sequenced sample consisted of PBMCs. The receptors were gathered from a woman aged 18-29 years in good health and CMV-seropositive.

V gene TRBV7-8 combines with J gene TRBJ2-5, with D possibly TRBD2 on 5 matching bases. This CDR3 is built from 15 residues. The germline CDR1 and CDR2 sequences are SGHVS and FQNEAQ. Trimming removed 5 bases at V and 1 base at J, with 14 bases between. This CDR3 reads CASSGRAGLQETQYF. The CDR3 coding sequence is TGTGCCAGCAGCGGCCGGGCCGGACTCCAAGAGACCCAGTACTTC.

This clone was seen a few times. V and J are TRBV29-1 and TRBJ1-1, with 7 bases that match TRBD1. Germline loops: CDR1 SQVTM, CDR2 ANQGSEA. The CDR3 has 18 residues. With V trimmed by 6 bases and J by 6 bases, 25 bases remained unmatched. In nucleotides, the CDR3 is TGCAGCGTACCCCTCAAGACAGGGAATCGGGGTATGAGCTCTGAAGCTTTCTTT. It yields the protein CSVPLKTGNRGMSSEAFF. The entire variable domain, with the rest obtained from reference TRBV29-1 and TRBJ1-1, is as follows: SAVISQKPSRDICQRGTSLTIQCQVDSQVTMMFWYRQQPGQSLTLIATANQGSEATYESGFVIDKFPISRPNLTFSTLTVSNMSPEDSSIYLCSVPLKTGNRGMSSEAFFGQGTRLTVV.

There are a few counts of this clone. V and J are TRBV29-1 and TRBJ1-2; TRBD1 might be the D (5 bases). The CDR3 has 15 residues. Trimming pared 3 bases from V and 7 bases from J, leaving 21 bases between. CDR1 is SQVTM and CDR2 is ANQGSEA in the germline V gene. In DNA form, the CDR3 reads TGCAGCGTTGAGAGAGACAGCCCTTTCGACGGTGGCTACACCTTC. It codes for CSVERDSPFDGGYTF.

This chain joins TRBV30 and TRBJ1-1; possible D gene TRBD1, 6 bases. The CDR3 runs 15 residues. Germline CDR1 reads GTSNPN; CDR2 reads SVGIG (reference sequence). V lost 2 bases and J lost 4, with 17 bases in between. CDR3 in amino acids: CAWSPTPGHLTEAFF. The CDR3 DNA reads as TGTGCCTGGAGTCCGACTCCGGGACACCTCACTGAAGCTTTCTTT. Full variable domain (remainder filled in from reference TRBV30 and TRBJ1-1): SQTIHQWPATLVQPVGSPLSLECTVEGTSNPNLYWYRQAAGRGLQLLFYSVGIGQISSEVPQNLSASRPQDRQFILSSKKLLLSDSGFYLCAWSPTPGHLTEAFFGQGTRLTVV.

The chain has TRBV7-3 and TRBJ2-3, with 10 bases lining up with TRBD2. J lost 5 bases, V lost 3 bases, and 5 bases had no gene match. Germline assignment: CDR1 SGHTA and CDR2 FQGTGA. The CDR3 runs to 15 residues. CDR3 sequence: CASSFSGGLGDTQYF. In DNA, the CDR3 is TGTGCCAGCAGCTTTAGCGGGGGGCTGGGAGATACGCAGTATTTT.

The V gene is TRBV2, the J gene TRBJ1-1; D possibly corresponds to TRBD1 (5 bases). Germline V gene lookup returns CDR1 SNHLY and CDR2 FYNNEI. The CDR3 is made up of 14 amino acids. V lost 3 bases and J lost 1, with 9 bases in between. CDR3 residues: CASSDPGWNTEAFF. In DNA, the CDR3 is TGTGCCAGCAGTGACCCAGGGTGGAACACTGAAGCTTTCTTT.

The rearrangement joins TRBV9 to TRBJ1-2, with D tentatively TRBD1 (6 bases). V shed 0 bases and J shed 0 bases, with 12 bases lying between them. This CDR3 is built from 16 residues. Looked up from germline, CDR1 is SGDLS and CDR2 is YYNGEE. CDR3 bases: TGTGCCAGCAGCGTAGCTACAGGGCCGCCTAACTATGGCTACACCTTC. Translation gives CASSVATGPPNYGYTF.

This rearrangement joins TRBV11-2 to TRBJ2-3, with D possibly matching TRBD2 (5 bases). CDR1 SGHAT and CDR2 FQNNGV come from the germline V gene. The CDR3 has 15 residues. V was clipped by 5 bases and J by 6 bases, with 18 bases between them. CDR3 region: CASSPTTASGDTQYF. The CDR3 DNA sequence: TGTGCCAGCAGCCCAACGACGGCTTCGGGGGATACGCAGTATTTT.

The chain carries TRBV5-5 and TRBJ2-5, with 10 bases lining up with TRBD2. This CDR3 comprises 16 residues. V was clipped by 6 bases and J by 2 bases; unmatched bases: 10. Germline CDR1 is SGHKS and CDR2 is YYEKEE (reference sequence). The CDR3 DNA is TGTGCCAGCATCGACAAAGCGGGGGGGATACAAGAGACCCAGTACTTC. It specifies CASIDKAGGIQETQYF.

V gene TRBV7-6 combines with J gene TRBJ2-5, with 11 bases fitting TRBD1. The DNA end lines up better with TRBJ2-7; the J call may be wrong. Germline-derived CDR1 and CDR2 are SGHVS and FNYEAQ. The CDR3 consists of 15 residues. The CDR3: CASSLGGQGGHEQYF. In nucleotides, the CDR3 is TGTGCCAGCAGCTTAGGGGGACAGGGGGGCCACGAGCAGTACTTC.

The chain recombines TRBV5-1 with TRBJ1-5, with TRBD1 as a possible D gene (5 bases). The CDR3 length is 15 residues. The ends were cut back, 4 bases at V and 7 bases at J, with 18 bases in the middle. Germline lookup yields CDR1 SGHRS and CDR2 YFSETQ. As DNA, the CDR3 is TGCGCCAGCAGCATTGATGACAGAAGGTCCCAGCCCCAGCATTTT. The encoded protein is CASSIDDRRSQPQHF.

The chain recombines TRBV4-3 with TRBJ2-3, with TRBD2 matching 13 bases. The V gene's germline CDR1 is LGHNA and CDR2 YSLEER. V trimming: 0 bases; J trimming: 2 bases; junction bases outside the gene matches: 8. This CDR3 contains 19 residues. The CDR3 loop is CASSQDRRTSGGHTDTQYF. The CDR3 DNA is TGCGCCAGCAGCCAAGATCGTCGGACTAGCGGGGGACACACAGATACGCAGTATTTT.

The chain recombines TRBV10-3 with TRBJ2-1; tentatively, D is TRBD2 (6 bases). This CDR3 spans 16 amino acids. Germline-derived CDR1 and CDR2 are ENHRY and SYGVKD. Deletions cut 7 bases from V and 0 bases from J, with 16 bases between. For the CDR3, the DNA is TGTGCCATCACCCAATCTAGCGTTAGCTCCTACAATGAGCAGTTCTTC. Amino acid sequence: CAITQSSVSSYNEQFF.

This clone was picked up a small number of times. The chain joins TRBV19 to TRBJ2-7; 7 bases line up with TRBD2. The length of the CDR3 is 15 residues. Per the germline V gene, CDR1 is LNHDA and CDR2 is SQIVND (reference sequence). With V trimmed by 5 bases and J by 2 bases, 9 bases remained unmatched. DNA of the CDR3: TGTGCCAGTAGTCCCGGGGGGTCCCCCACCTACGAGCAGTACTTC. Translated, it gives CASSPGGSPTYEQYF.

The V call is TRBV5-6, the J call TRBJ2-1, with 14 bases aligning to TRBD2. This CDR3 is 15 amino acids long. V trimming: 4 bases; J trimming: 8 bases; junction bases outside the gene matches: 5. CDR1 and CDR2 (germline): SGHDT, YYEEEE. The CDR3 DNA follows: TGTGCCAGCAGCAAGACTAGCGGGGGGGCGGATGAGCAGTTCTTC. Its protein product is CASSKTSGGADEQFF.

V is TRBV2 and J is TRBJ2-3, with 10 bases identical to TRBD2. V was pared by 8 bases and J by 8 bases, with 10 bases of the junction left unmatched. The CDR3 is 14 residues long. Germline CDR1 is SNHLY and CDR2 is FYNNEI. CDR3 amino acids: CASGSQRGGGTQYF. The CDR3 bases are TGTGCCAGCGGTAGTCAGCGGGGGGGCGGTACGCAGTATTTT.

The CDR3 sequence: CASSFNRNTEAFF. Here the CDR3 DNA reads TGTGCCAGCAGTTTTAACAGAAACACTGAAGCTTTCTTT. J is TRBJ1-1 and V is TRBV28, with D unclear. Germline V gene sequence: CDR1 MDHEN, CDR2 SYDVKM. This CDR3 region has 13 residues. The ends were cut back, 3 bases at V and 2 bases at J, with 7 bases in the middle.

Comment on this clone: At the DNA level, this CDR3 is encoded by other sequences in the same sample as well. The chain recombines TRBV5-6 with TRBJ2-5; 8 bases map to TRBD1. Trimming cost V 4 bases and J 2 bases; bases outside gene matches: 4. This CDR3 has 14 amino acids. Germline lookup yields CDR1 SGHDT and CDR2 YYEEEE. The CDR3 is CASSSGQGQETQYF. In DNA form, the CDR3 reads TGTGCCAGCAGCAGCGGACAGGGACAAGAGACCCAGTACTTC.

This clone has a handful of counts. The chain joins TRBV10-3 to TRBJ2-2, with D maybe TRBD1 (6 bases). The ends were cut back, 7 bases at V and 2 bases at J, with 14 bases in the middle. Germline V gene data show CDR1 as ENHRY and CDR2 as SYGVKD. This CDR3 is 15 amino acids long. DNA for the CDR3: TGTGCCATCAAGGGGGACCGAACTAACACCGGGGAGCTGTTTTTT. Translated, it gives CAIKGDRTNTGELFF.